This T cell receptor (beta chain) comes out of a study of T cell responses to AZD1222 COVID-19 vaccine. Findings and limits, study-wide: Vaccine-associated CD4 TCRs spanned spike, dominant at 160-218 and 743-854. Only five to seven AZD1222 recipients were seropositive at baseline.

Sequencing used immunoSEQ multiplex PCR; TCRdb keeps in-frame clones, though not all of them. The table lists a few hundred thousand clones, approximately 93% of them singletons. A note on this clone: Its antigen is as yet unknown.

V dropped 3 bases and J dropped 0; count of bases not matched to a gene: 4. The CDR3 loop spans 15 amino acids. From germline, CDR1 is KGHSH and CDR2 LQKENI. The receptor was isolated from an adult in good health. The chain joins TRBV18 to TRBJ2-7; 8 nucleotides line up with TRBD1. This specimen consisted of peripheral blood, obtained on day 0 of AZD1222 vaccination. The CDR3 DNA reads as TGTGCCAGCTCACCGGGGACAGGAAGCTCCTACGAGCAGTACTTC. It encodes CASSPGTGSSYEQYF.